A selection of T cell receptor beta chains follows, all from one sample in a study of blood T cells in healthy people across ages. Using its own MiXCR run on the 5' RACE reads, TCRdb lists one record per CDR3 protein. The sample includes 650,000 to 900,000 distinct CDR3 sequences, about 62% seen only once; the top ten take about 27%. Input material: blood. The receptors were gathered from a young man in good health. The CDR3 runs from the conserved cysteine through the conserved F or W. A D gene is named only where the DNA matches it firmly. Not all rows give a size; the values are once, few, many and, for expanded clones, a class.

TGTGCCAGCAGCACCTTGGCGGGGGGAGAATCCTACGAGCAGTACTTC,CASSTLAGGESYEQYF,TRBV7-2,few,TRBJ2-7,16,TRBD2
TGTGCCAGCAGCTTAGGTGGTCCTACTCGGCCCCAGCATTTT,CASSLGGPTRPQHF,TRBV7-9,-,TRBJ1-5,14,-
TGTGCCAGCAGCTTGTGGGGCAGGGGCAATCAGCCCCAGCATTTT,CASSLWGRGNQPQHF,TRBV5-6,-,TRBJ1-5,15,-
TGTGCCAGCAGCTTAGGTTCCAGGGCCGATCAGCCCCAGCATTTT,CASSLGSRADQPQHF,TRBV7-6,-,TRBJ1-5,15,-
TGTGCCTGGAGGGTGGGGAGGGGCTCCTACGAGCAGTACTTC,CAWRVGRGSYEQYF,TRBV30,-,TRBJ2-7,14,TRBD2
TGTGCCAGCGGTACTAGCGGTTTCTCTGGGGCCAACGTCCTGACTTTC,CASGTSGFSGANVLTF,TRBV6-5,-,TRBJ2-6,16,TRBD2
TGTGCCACCAGCCCCTGGGGGGGCACAGATACGCAGTATTTT,CATSPWGGTDTQYF,TRBV24-1,-,TRBJ2-3,14,-
TGCAGTGCTAAAGCGACAGGGCAAGGTTCACCCCTCCACTTT,CSAKATGQGSPLHF,TRBV20-1,-,TRBJ1-6,14,TRBD1
TGTGCCAGCAGTTACGGGACAGGGCTAACCTACGAGCAGTACTTC,CASSYGTGLTYEQYF,TRBV6-5,-,TRBJ2-7,15,TRBD1
TGCGCCAGCACGGGACAGGGGAATGAGGGGCAGTTCTTC,CASTGQGNEGQFF,TRBV5-1,-,TRBJ2-1,13,TRBD1
TGTGCCAGCAATCGACAGGGTGACAATGAGCAGTTCTTC,CASNRQGDNEQFF,TRBV9,-,TRBJ2-1,13,TRBD1
TGTGCCAGCAGTTTATCTAGCGGGGGGGTGGATACGCAGTATTTT,CASSLSSGGVDTQYF,TRBV28,-,TRBJ2-3,15,TRBD2
TGTGCCAGCGGACAGACGGTTAGCACAGATACGCAGTATTTT,CASGQTVSTDTQYF,TRBV6-1,-,TRBJ2-3,14,-
TGTGCCAGCAGCCAAGATGGTTGGGGGAACTACGAGCAGTACTTC,CASSQDGWGNYEQYF,TRBV4-2,-,TRBJ2-7,15,-
TGCAGTGCTAGAGATAGCGGGGGGGCTTGGAATGAGCAGTTCTTC,CSARDSGGAWNEQFF,TRBV20-1,-,TRBJ2-1,15,TRBD2
TGTGCCAGCAGTGCAGGATCCGCCAAAAACATTCAGTACTTC,CASSAGSAKNIQYF,TRBV6-2/TRBV6-3,few,TRBJ2-4,14,-
TGTGCCAGCAGATATACAGGGACCGATACGCAGTATTTT,CASRYTGTDTQYF,TRBV11-2,-,TRBJ2-3,13,-
TGCAGTGCTAGGGGCCTAACCTCCTACGAGCAGTACTTC,CSARGLTSYEQYF,TRBV20-1,-,TRBJ2-7,13,-
TGCAGTGCTGGTGACAGGGGTTCATACGAGCAGTACTTC,CSAGDRGSYEQYF,TRBV20-1,-,TRBJ2-7,13,TRBD1
TGTGCTAGCAGCTTCGGGGGAGCAGATACGCAGTATTTT,CASSFGGADTQYF,TRBV7-6,few,TRBJ2-3,13,-
TGCAGTGCTAGAGATCGAGGAAGGGCCCTCAAAAACATTCAGTACTTC,CSARDRGRALKNIQYF,TRBV20-1,-,TRBJ2-4,16,-
TGTGCCATCAGTGCCGACAGGGGGTTACAGACCCAGTACTTC,CAISADRGLQTQYF,TRBV10-3,-,TRBJ2-5,14,TRBD1
TGTGCCATCAGTGGACGAGGGGGCCCCTACCAAGAGACCCAGTACTTC,CAISGRGGPYQETQYF,TRBV10-3,once,TRBJ2-5,16,TRBD1
TGCAGCGCTCTGGACAGGTTGGACGACGAGCAGTACTTC,CSALDRLDDEQYF,TRBV29-1,-,TRBJ2-7,13,TRBD1
TGTGCCAGCAGTGAATTAGGGGGACAAGTAAACTATGGCTACACCTTC,CASSELGGQVNYGYTF,TRBV25-1,-,TRBJ1-2,16,-
TGCGCCAGCAGCGCGACAAGACGGCGTGGAGAGCAGTACTTC,CASSATRRRGEQYF,TRBV5-1,few,TRBJ2-7,14,-
TGTGCCAGCAACCCAACAGGTTCGGATTCACCCCTCCACTTT,CASNPTGSDSPLHF,TRBV12-3/TRBV12-4,-,TRBJ1-6,14,-
TGTGCCAGCAGTTACTCGACTACCCAAGCTTACACAGATACGCAGTATTTT,CASSYSTTQAYTDTQYF,TRBV6-2/TRBV6-3,-,TRBJ2-3,17,-
TGTGCCAGCAGCGTGAGCCCTGAAGCTTTCTTT,CASSVSPEAFF,TRBV13,many,TRBJ1-1,11,-
TGTGCCAGCGACTCCGCAGGGCACAGCTCCTACAATGAGCAGTTCTTC,CASDSAGHSSYNEQFF,TRBV6-2/TRBV6-3,many,TRBJ2-1,16,-
TGTGCCAGCAGTTTGGGGGGGAGTGTAGGCAATGAGCAGTTCTTC,CASSLGGSVGNEQFF,TRBV12-3/TRBV12-4,-,TRBJ2-1,15,TRBD2
TGTGCCAGCTACCAACCGGGACTAGCGATATATACGCAGTATTTT,CASYQPGLAIYTQYF,TRBV6-2/TRBV6-3,-,TRBJ2-3,15,TRBD2
TGTGCCATCAGTTTAGCGGGGATCACAGATACGCAGTATTTT,CAISLAGITDTQYF,TRBV10-3,-,TRBJ2-3,14,TRBD2
TGTGCCACCAGCAGACCTCAACTCGGGGCCAAAAACATTCAGTACTTC,CATSRPQLGAKNIQYF,TRBV15,-,TRBJ2-4,16,-
TGCAGCGTTGAACTCCAGGGAGAGCAGTTCTTC,CSVELQGEQFF,TRBV29-1,-,TRBJ2-1,11,-
TGTGCCAGCAGTTACGACAGGGAAAATGAGCAGTTCTTC,CASSYDRENEQFF,TRBV2,few,TRBJ2-1,13,TRBD1
TGTGCCAGCAGCCATGAACTATCCGGGACTAGCGGACCACTAAACATTCAGTACTTC,CASSHELSGTSGPLNIQYF,TRBV4-2,-,TRBJ2-4,19,TRBD2
TGTGCCAGCACCGCGACAGATACGCAGTATTTT,CASTATDTQYF,TRBV6-1,few,TRBJ2-3,11,-
TGTGCCAGCAGCCAAGCTGCGGAGAATGGGTACGAGCAGTACTTC,CASSQAAENGYEQYF,TRBV4-2,-,TRBJ2-7,15,-
TGCAGTGCTAGAGATGGGACATCCTTCTATGGCTACACCTTC,CSARDGTSFYGYTF,TRBV20-1,once,TRBJ1-2,14,-
TGTGCCAGCAAAGGCGGGACATTAGTTCAGCCCCAGCATTTT,CASKGGTLVQPQHF,TRBV28,-,TRBJ1-5,14,-